The entry that follows covers one T cell receptor (beta chain) sequence. The antigen remains unidentified. This table comes from immunoSEQ multiplex PCR, and its TCRdb copy is limited to in-frame clones, with some not included. Here the sample spans around 140,000 clones, 85% to 95% being singletons. These data are taken from a study of T cell responses to AZD1222 COVID-19 vaccine. General study findings and limits: White British ancestry dominated among donors, who included more females, and clonal diversity was possibly underestimated.

The material sequenced was peripheral blood, taken after recovery from COVID-19. The receptor's source is an adult who had recovered from COVID-19.

DNA for the CDR3: TGTGCCAGCAACTCCCGGGACAAGAGGAACGAGCAGTACTTC. Its protein is CASNSRDKRNEQYF. The V gene is TRBV6-5, the J gene TRBJ2-7; a weak D match, TRBD1 (6 bases). CDR3 size: 14 residues. CDR1 is MNHEY and CDR2 is SVGAGI in the germline V gene. V lost 7 bases and J 5 bases, leaving 18 bases between the germline ends.